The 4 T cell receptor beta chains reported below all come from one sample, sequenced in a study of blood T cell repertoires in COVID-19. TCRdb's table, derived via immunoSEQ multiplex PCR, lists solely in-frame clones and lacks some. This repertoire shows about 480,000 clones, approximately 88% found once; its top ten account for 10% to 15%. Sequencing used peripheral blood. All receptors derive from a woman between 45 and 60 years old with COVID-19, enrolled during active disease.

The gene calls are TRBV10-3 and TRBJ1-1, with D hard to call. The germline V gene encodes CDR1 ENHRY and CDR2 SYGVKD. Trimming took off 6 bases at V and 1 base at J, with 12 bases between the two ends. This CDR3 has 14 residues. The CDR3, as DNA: TGTGCCATCAGCAAAGTTGAGGGGAACACTGAAGCTTTCTTT. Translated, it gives CAISKVEGNTEAFF.

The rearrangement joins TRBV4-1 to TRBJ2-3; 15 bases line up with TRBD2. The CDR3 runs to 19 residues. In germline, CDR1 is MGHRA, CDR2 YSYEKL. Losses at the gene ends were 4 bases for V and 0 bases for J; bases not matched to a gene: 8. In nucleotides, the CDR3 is TGCGCCAGCAGCCCCCTCGGGACTAGCGGGGGGTCCAGCACAGATACGCAGTATTTT. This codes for CASSPLGTSGGSSTDTQYF.

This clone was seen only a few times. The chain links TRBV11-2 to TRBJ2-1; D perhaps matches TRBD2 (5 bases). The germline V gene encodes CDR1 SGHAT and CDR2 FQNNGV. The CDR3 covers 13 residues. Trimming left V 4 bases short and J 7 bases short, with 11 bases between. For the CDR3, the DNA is TGTGCCAGCAGCTCGATTCGGGGAAATGAGCAGTTCTTC. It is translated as CASSSIRGNEQFF.

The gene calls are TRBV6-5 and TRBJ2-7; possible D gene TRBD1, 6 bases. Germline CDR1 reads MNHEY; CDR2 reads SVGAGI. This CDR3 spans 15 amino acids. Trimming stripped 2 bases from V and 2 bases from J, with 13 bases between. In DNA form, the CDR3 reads TGTGCCAGCAGTTACCTCAGGGGTCCCACCTACGAGCAGTACTTC. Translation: CASSYLRGPTYEQYF.